Below, 23 T cell receptor beta chains from the same sample are listed, as sequenced in a study of T cells in Graves' hyperthyroidism and ophthalmopathy. Amplified regions were TCR beta CDR3 sequences from RNA transcripts. With the HTBI primer set, the TCR CDR3 went through a first round of RT-PCR. Each CDR3 protein gets one entry after TCRdb re-called the multiplex PCR reads with MiXCR. Found here are about 480,000 distinct CDR3 sequences, around an eighth of them singletons; the top ten hold over 15%. Material: blood. The receptors were sampled from a woman between 18 and 29 years old with Graves' hyperthyroidism.

In its sample, this clonotype was seen a few times. The gene calls are TRBV6-2 or TRBV6-3 and TRBJ2-7; D is uncertain. Germline V gene lookup returns CDR1 MNHEY and CDR2 SVGEGT. This CDR3 is built from 15 residues. The V gene lost 0 bases and the J gene lost 6 bases, with 15 bases spanning the gap. The CDR3 DNA reads TGTGCCAGCAGTTACTCGATTTGGGGAAAGGGCGAGCAGTACTTC. Its translation is CASSYSIWGKGEQYF.

This clonotype was counted a few times. The V gene is TRBV28, the J gene TRBJ2-3, with D possibly being TRBD1 (6 bases). The CDR3 is made up of 15 amino acids. V lost 6 bases to trimming and J lost 2 bases, with 15 bases between them. Germline CDR1 and CDR2: MDHEN and SYDVKM. The CDR3 bases are TGTGCCAGCAGCATACGACGGACAGACACAGATACGCAGTATTTT. It is translated as CASSIRRTDTDTQYF.

This clonotype was observed a few times. CDR3: CASSSQAGTGVYGYTF. The CDR3 DNA reads TGTGCCAGCAGTTCGCAGGCCGGGACAGGGGTTTATGGCTACACCTTC. J is TRBJ1-2 and V is TRBV12-3 or TRBV12-4, with 10 bases aligning to TRBD1. V lost 4 bases and J lost 5; bases outside the gene matches: 10. The CDR3 is made up of 16 amino acids.

V usage is TRBV5-6 and J usage is TRBJ1-1, with TRBD1 matching over 8 bases. V shed 5 bases, J shed 4 bases, and the junction held 13 bases outside the gene matches. The CDR3 runs to 16 residues. Germline assignment: CDR1 SGHDT and CDR2 YYEEEE. The DNA of the CDR3 is TGTGCCAGCAGTCTGATCTCCGGGACAGGAGGCACTGAAGCTTTCTTT. Amino acid sequence: CASSLISGTGGTEAFF.

With regard to this clonotype: The germline gene is not matched at one end of the junction; a read error may be the cause. This chain connects TRBV20-1 to TRBJ2-1; a possible D gene is TRBD2 (5 bases). The CDR3 is 14 residues long. The germline V gene encodes CDR1 DFQATT and CDR2 SNEGSKA (reference sequence). This chain's CDR3 is CSAGEPKLVPEQFF. The CDR3 nucleotides are TGCAGTGCTGGAGAACCTAAACTAGTTCCTGAGCAGTTCTTC.

The gene calls are TRBV10-3 and TRBJ1-2; D gene unclear. The CDR3 sequence is 14 residues long. Germline V gives CDR1 ENHRY, CDR2 SYGVKD. V lost 0 bases, J lost 2 bases, and 7 bases lay in between. This CDR3 is CAISESKLNYGYTF. The CDR3 nucleotides are TGTGCCATCAGTGAGTCGAAGCTAAACTATGGCTACACCTTC.

Many counts were recorded for this clonotype. The chain employs TRBV7-3 and TRBJ2-7; D is unresolved. The CDR3 covers 13 residues. CDR1 is SGHTA and CDR2 is FQGTGA in the germline V gene. The V and J ends lost 2 bases and 3 bases respectively, with 8 bases between them. The CDR3: CASSLAGSYEQYF. The CDR3 DNA sequence: TGTGCCAGCAGCTTAGCCGGCAGCTACGAGCAGTACTTC.

This clonotype was detected only a few times. A read error may explain this, as a much larger clone is one base away. A read error is likely, as this CDR3 ends without the conserved phenylalanine or tryptophan. The chain links TRBV29-1 to TRBJ2-7, with a possible D match to TRBD1 (5 bases). V was clipped by 8 bases and J by 5 bases, with 16 bases between them. CDR1 and CDR2 from the germline V gene are SQVTM and ANQGSEA. The CDR3 loop spans 12 amino acids. The CDR3 here is CSTGHSWDEQYL. The CDR3 DNA is TGCAGCACAGGACATTCCTGGGACGAGCAGTACCTC.

This clonotype was recorded at least ten times. The genes are TRBV5-1 and TRBJ2-3, with TRBD1 matching 8 bases. The J segment lost 3 bases and the V segment lost 4 bases, leaving 7 bases of the junction unmatched. CDR1 is SGHRS, CDR2 YFSETQ, per germline. This CDR3 spans 15 amino acids. The CDR3 reads CASSPGQGWTDTQYF. The CDR3, as DNA: TGCGCCAGCAGCCCCGGACAGGGTTGGACAGATACGCAGTATTTT.

On this clonotype: With a much larger clone just one base away, this may be a read error. This rearrangement joins TRBV18 to TRBJ1-3; perhaps TRBD1 as D (5 bases). The germline V gene has CDR1 KGHSH and CDR2 LQKENI. The length of the CDR3 is 15 residues. For the CDR3, the DNA is TGTGCCAGCCCACCACCGGGGAGAGGGGAAAACACCATATATTTT. Amino acids: CASPPPGRGENTIYF. Full variable domain (rest looked up from reference TRBV18 and TRBJ1-3): NAGVMQNPRHLVRRRGQEARLRCSPMKGHSHVYWYRQLPEEGLKFMVYLQKENIIDESGMPKERFSAEFPKEGPSILRIQQVVRGDSAAYFCASPPPGRGENTIYFGEGSWLTVV.

This clonotype was detected ten times or more. The gene calls are TRBV10-3 and TRBJ1-1; 7 bases align to TRBD1. The germline CDR1 and CDR2 sequences are ENHRY and SYGVKD. V trimming: 10 bases; J trimming: 5 bases; junction bases outside the gene matches: 10. The CDR3 spans 13 residues. CDR3 DNA: TGTGCCACCAGGGGAGACAGGGATACTGAAGCTTTCTTT. This codes for CATRGDRDTEAFF.

This clonotype appeared many times. The chain carries TRBV12-3 or TRBV12-4 and TRBJ2-3; 16 positions agree with TRBD2. The trim removed 1 base at V and 1 base at J, leaving 8 bases unmatched. The CDR3 runs 20 residues. CDR3 in DNA: TGTGCCAGCAGTTTAGTGCCGGGACTAGCGGGAGGGCGTGGCACAGATACGCAGTATTTT. Protein sequence: CASSLVPGLAGGRGTDTQYF.

In this sample, this clonotype turned up once. This may be a read error: a much more frequent sequence differs by one nucleotide. This chain connects TRBV11-3 to TRBJ1-1, with 9 positions matching TRBD1. V was pared by 3 bases and J by 3 bases, with 2 bases of the junction left unmatched. Germline V CDR1 and CDR2: SGHNT, YENEEA. The CDR3 consists of 14 residues. The CDR3 DNA sequence: TGTGCCAGCAGCTTCCGGGACAGGGACACTGAAGCTTTCTTT. This translates into CASSFRDRDTEAFF.

This clonotype was detected ten times or more. This rearrangement joins TRBV24-1 to TRBJ1-1; 9 positions match TRBD1. The V segment lost 3 bases and the J segment 1 base; nucleotides outside the gene matches: 2. The CDR3 loop spans 15 amino acids. Germline CDR1 KGHDR, CDR2 SFDVKD. This CDR3 is CATSDPGQGNTEAFF. DNA for the CDR3: TGTGCCACCAGTGATCCGGGACAGGGGAACACTGAAGCTTTCTTT.

There are many counts of this clonotype. The rearrangement links TRBV9 to TRBJ1-5; possible D gene TRBD1, 6 bases. The CDR3 is 15 residues long. V lost 4 bases and J lost 6, with 17 bases in between. The germline V gene encodes CDR1 SGDLS and CDR2 YYNGEE. The CDR3 spells CASSPEGGVSQPQHF. DNA of the CDR3: TGTGCCAGCAGCCCGGAGGGGGGTGTGAGTCAGCCCCAGCATTTT.

This clonotype was counted a few times. CDR3 in DNA: TGCGCCAGCAGCGGGAACAATCAAGAGACCCAGTACTTC. Encoded protein: CASSGNNQETQYF. The chain employs TRBV5-1 and TRBJ2-5; D ambiguous. With 4 bases removed from V and 2 bases from J, the gap between germline ends came to 9 bases. Germline assignment: CDR1 SGHRS and CDR2 YFSETQ. The CDR3 consists of 13 residues.

This clonotype was seen repeatedly, ten times or more. The chain links TRBV5-1 to TRBJ1-3; possibly TRBD1 for D (5 bases). The CDR3 sequence is 16 residues long. V lost 0 bases to trimming and J lost 0 bases, with 10 bases between them. Germline V lookup: CDR1 SGHRS, CDR2 YFSETQ. The CDR3 nucleotides read TGCGCCAGCAGCTTGGTCGACAGCATCTCTGGAAACACCATATATTTT. This gives the protein CASSLVDSISGNTIYF.

Note on this clonotype: Being one base from a much bigger clone, this may be a read error. The chain joins TRBV6-2 or TRBV6-3 to TRBJ2-1, with 7 positions matching TRBD2. Per the germline V gene, CDR1 is MNHEY and CDR2 is SVGEGT. This CDR3 contains 15 residues. The CDR3 reads CASSYSSGLYNKQFF. The DNA of the CDR3 is TGTGCCAGCAGTTACTCTAGCGGGCTTTACAATAAGCAGTTCTTC.

This clonotype has more than one count but fewer than ten. The rearrangement joins TRBV3-1 to TRBJ1-6, with TRBD1 matching over 8 bases. There are 16 residues in the CDR3. V was clipped by 2 bases and J by 7 bases; unmatched bases: 7. From germline, CDR1 is LGHDT and CDR2 YNNKEL (reference sequence). The CDR3 protein is CASSQRQGTVNSPLHF. DNA for the CDR3: TGTGCCAGCAGCCAAAGACAGGGGACAGTCAATTCACCCCTCCACTTT.

This clonotype appeared many times. Sequence at one end of the junction differs from germline and may be a read error. The chain has TRBV7-3 and TRBJ2-3; tentative D call: TRBD1 (6 bases). The V gene's germline CDR1 is SGHTA and CDR2 FQGTGA. There are 15 residues in the CDR3. The CDR3 bases are TGTGCCAGCAGCTTAAGGGACACCAGCACAGATACGCAGTACTTT. Amino acids: CASSLRDTSTDTQYF.

This clonotype was picked up a small number of times. The chain joins TRBV10-2 to TRBJ1-1, with 8 bases identical to TRBD1. In germline, CDR1 is WSHSY, CDR2 SAAADI. The CDR3 has 11 amino acids. V lost 8 bases to trimming and J lost 8 bases; unmatched junction nucleotides: 4. CDR3 DNA: TGCGCCAGCCTTGGACAGGGCGAAGCTTTCTTT. Translating it yields CASLGQGEAFF.

This clonotype was found a few times. The rearrangement links TRBV29-1 to TRBJ2-2; 10 bases are a match to TRBD2. V dropped 4 bases and J dropped 6; count of bases not matched to a gene: 2. CDR3 length: 13 amino acids. Germline V gives CDR1 SQVTM, CDR2 ANQGSEA. CDR3 coding DNA: TGCAGCGTTGTAGCGGGGGGCGCCGGGGAGCTGTTTTTT. Its protein product is CSVVAGGAGELFF.

This clonotype appeared many times. The chain has TRBV20-1 and TRBJ2-7, with a tentative D call TRBD2 (6 bases). The CDR3 has 14 amino acids. V was shortened by 0 bases and J by 4 bases, with 13 bases between the two germline ends. Germline values: CDR1 DFQATT, CDR2 SNEGSKA (reference sequence). CDR3 loop: CSARESGVWYEQYV. The DNA of the CDR3 is TGCAGTGCTAGAGAATCGGGAGTATGGTACGAGCAGTACGTC.